A selection of T cell receptor beta chains follows, all from one sample in a study of graft-versus-host responses after intestinal transplantation. Clones were read by immunoSEQ multiplex PCR, and TCRdb kept only the in-frame ones, dropping some. The sample consists of about 7,400 clones, 55% to 75% of them appearing once. Sequenced here: ileum tissue, sampled 230 to 240 days after intestinal transplantation. The source is a human patient who received an intestinal transplant, so some T cells may come from the graft donor. The CDR3 runs from the conserved cysteine through the conserved F or W. The order of the fields is J gene, clone size, V gene, D gene, CDR3 DNA, CDR3 protein. A D gene is named only where the DNA matches it firmly. The listing skips clone size in some rows; elsewhere it reads once, few, many or a size class.

j_call: TRBJ1-1; clone_size: NA; v_call: TRBV5-1; d_call: TRBD1; cdr3_nt: TGCGCCAGCAGCCAACGACAGGGGGCGGGTTACACTGAAGCTTTCTTT; cdr3_aa: CASSQRQGAGYTEAFF
j_call: TRBJ2-1; clone_size: NA; v_call: TRBV29-1; d_call: TRBD2; cdr3_nt: TGCAGCGTTGTCTTAGCGGGGGTGGACAATGAGCAGTTCTTC; cdr3_aa: CSVVLAGVDNEQFF
j_call: TRBJ2-7; clone_size: NA; v_call: TRBV28; d_call: NA; cdr3_nt: TGTGCCAGCAGTTTTCAGGAGTACGAGCAGTACTTC; cdr3_aa: CASSFQEYEQYF
j_call: TRBJ2-1; clone_size: NA; v_call: TRBV6-6; d_call: NA; cdr3_nt: TGTGCCAGCAGCCAACCGGGCTTATACAATGAGCAGTTCTTC; cdr3_aa: CASSQPGLYNEQFF
j_call: TRBJ1-2; clone_size: NA; v_call: TRBV28; d_call: NA; cdr3_nt: TGTGCCAGCAGGATAAGTCTCAGGGTCCAAGGCTACACCTTC; cdr3_aa: CASRISLRVQGYTF
j_call: TRBJ2-5; clone_size: NA; v_call: TRBV5-1; d_call: TRBD1; cdr3_nt: TGCGCCAGCAGCTTGGGAGAGGGACAGCCCCAAGAGACCCAGTACTTC; cdr3_aa: CASSLGEGQPQETQYF
j_call: TRBJ2-3; clone_size: once; v_call: TRBV11-3; d_call: TRBD2; cdr3_nt: TGTGCCAGCAGCCCCAGCCGTCTAGCGGGGGGGAACACAGATACGCAGTATTTT; cdr3_aa: CASSPSRLAGGNTDTQYF
j_call: TRBJ1-4; clone_size: NA; v_call: TRBV4-3; d_call: TRBD1; cdr3_nt: TGCGCCAGCAGCCGGACAGGGCAGCCCAGTAATGAAAAACTGTTTTTT; cdr3_aa: CASSRTGQPSNEKLFF
j_call: TRBJ1-2; clone_size: hyperexpanded; v_call: TRBV7-9; d_call: TRBD1; cdr3_nt: TGTGCCAGCAGCCACGGACAGGGGGCTAACTATGGCTACACCTTC; cdr3_aa: CASSHGQGANYGYTF
j_call: TRBJ2-1; clone_size: NA; v_call: TRBV25-1; d_call: TRBD2; cdr3_nt: TGTGCCAGCACTTTTGAGGGAGGGTGGGATGAGCAGTTCTTC; cdr3_aa: CASTFEGGWDEQFF
j_call: TRBJ1-1; clone_size: few; v_call: TRBV28; d_call: NA; cdr3_nt: TGTGCCAGCCTCAGGGTAAGGACTGAAGCTTTCTTT; cdr3_aa: CASLRVRTEAFF
j_call: TRBJ2-3; clone_size: NA; v_call: TRBV6-6; d_call: NA; cdr3_nt: TGTGCCAGCAGTCACACAGATACGCAGTATTTT; cdr3_aa: CASSHTDTQYF
j_call: TRBJ1-2; clone_size: once; v_call: TRBV5-1; d_call: NA; cdr3_nt: TGCGCCAGCAGCTTGGACAGGGACTATGGCTACACCTTC; cdr3_aa: CASSLDRDYGYTF
j_call: TRBJ1-2; clone_size: NA; v_call: TRBV28; d_call: TRBD1; cdr3_nt: TGTGCTAGCAGTCCCGGGGGACAGAACTATGGCTACACCTTC; cdr3_aa: CASSPGGQNYGYTF
j_call: TRBJ1-4; clone_size: NA; v_call: TRBV27; d_call: NA; cdr3_nt: TGTGCCAGCAGTTTGTCCCGAATGGATGAAAAACTGTTTTTT; cdr3_aa: CASSLSRMDEKLFF
j_call: TRBJ2-1; clone_size: NA; v_call: TRBV19; d_call: NA; cdr3_nt: TGTGCCAGTAGTGTCGCAGGGGAGTCCTACAATGAGCAGTTCTTC; cdr3_aa: CASSVAGESYNEQFF
j_call: TRBJ1-4; clone_size: hyperexpanded; v_call: TRBV10-3; d_call: TRBD1; cdr3_nt: TGTGCCATCAGCGCTGAGGGAGGGGACCCAGGGGGGAAACTGTTTTTT; cdr3_aa: CAISAEGGDPGGKLFF
j_call: TRBJ1-1; clone_size: NA; v_call: TRBV2; d_call: TRBD1; cdr3_nt: TGTGCCAGCAGTGACCTGACAGGGGAAGCTTTCTTT; cdr3_aa: CASSDLTGEAFF
j_call: TRBJ2-2; clone_size: NA; v_call: TRBV6-6; d_call: TRBD1; cdr3_nt: TGTGCCAGCAGTTACCCGGACAGGGAATGGGCCGGGGAGCTGTTTTTT; cdr3_aa: CASSYPDREWAGELFF
j_call: TRBJ2-5; clone_size: NA; v_call: TRBV5-1; d_call: NA; cdr3_nt: TGCGCCAGCAGCCCTAGCCCAAGGGGGACCCAGTACTTC; cdr3_aa: CASSPSPRGTQYF
j_call: TRBJ2-5; clone_size: NA; v_call: TRBV4-1; d_call: TRBD2; cdr3_nt: TGCGCCAGCAGCCAAGGAGCGGTAGCGGGGGGGCGGGAAGAGACCCAGTACTTC; cdr3_aa: CASSQGAVAGGREETQYF
j_call: TRBJ1-2; clone_size: NA; v_call: TRBV18; d_call: NA; cdr3_nt: TGTGCCAGCTCACCACCGGGGGCCGCCTCAGGGGGCTACACCTTC; cdr3_aa: CASSPPGAASGGYTF
j_call: TRBJ1-6; clone_size: few; v_call: TRBV5-1; d_call: NA; cdr3_nt: TGCGCCAGCAGCTTGGAGGGGTCACCCCTCCACTTT; cdr3_aa: CASSLEGSPLHF
j_call: TRBJ1-1; clone_size: NA; v_call: TRBV19; d_call: NA; cdr3_nt: TGTGCCAGTAGTATAAGGGGCCAGGGGAACACTGAAGCTTTCTTT; cdr3_aa: CASSIRGQGNTEAFF
j_call: TRBJ2-3; clone_size: NA; v_call: TRBV5-4; d_call: NA; cdr3_nt: TGTGCCAGCAGAGAGGTCCCTGGCACAGATACGCAGTATTTT; cdr3_aa: CASREVPGTDTQYF
j_call: TRBJ2-3; clone_size: NA; v_call: TRBV7-9; d_call: TRBD2; cdr3_nt: TGTGCCAGCAGCTTAGGTAGCGGGGGGTACACAGATACGCAGTATTTT; cdr3_aa: CASSLGSGGYTDTQYF
j_call: TRBJ2-2; clone_size: NA; v_call: TRBV19; d_call: NA; cdr3_nt: TGTGCCAGTAGTATAAGGGGGGATAACACCGGGGAGCTGTTTTTT; cdr3_aa: CASSIRGDNTGELFF
j_call: TRBJ1-1; clone_size: NA; v_call: TRBV28; d_call: TRBD1; cdr3_nt: TGTGCCAGCAGGTCCGGGACAGATTTTAACACTGAAGCTTTCTTT; cdr3_aa: CASRSGTDFNTEAFF
j_call: TRBJ1-2; clone_size: NA; v_call: TRBV7-2; d_call: NA; cdr3_nt: TGTGCCAGCGTCAGGACAACAACTTATGGCTACACCTTC; cdr3_aa: CASVRTTTYGYTF
j_call: TRBJ2-1; clone_size: NA; v_call: TRBV2; d_call: NA; cdr3_nt: TGTGCCAGCAGAGCAAAAAGAGGGGTTTACAATGAGCAGTTCTTC; cdr3_aa: CASRAKRGVYNEQFF
j_call: TRBJ2-1; clone_size: NA; v_call: TRBV5-1; d_call: NA; cdr3_nt: TGCGCCAGCAGCTTGGGGGCTCCCTACAATGAGCAGTTCTTC; cdr3_aa: CASSLGAPYNEQFF
j_call: TRBJ2-5; clone_size: once; v_call: TRBV20-1; d_call: NA; cdr3_nt: TGCAGTGCGAGTCAAAAGGAGACCCAGTACTTC; cdr3_aa: CSASQKETQYF
j_call: TRBJ1-2; clone_size: NA; v_call: TRBV18; d_call: NA; cdr3_nt: TGTGCCAGCTCACCCAATCAGAAAGATGGCTACACCTTC; cdr3_aa: CASSPNQKDGYTF
j_call: TRBJ1-5; clone_size: NA; v_call: TRBV2; d_call: TRBD1; cdr3_nt: TGTGCCAGCAGTGATTGGATCAGACAGGGGGAATATAGCAATCAGCCCCAGCATTTT; cdr3_aa: CASSDWIRQGEYSNQPQHF
j_call: TRBJ2-1; clone_size: NA; v_call: TRBV19; d_call: NA; cdr3_nt: TGTGCCAGTAGTATTTCTTACAATGAGCAGTTCTTC; cdr3_aa: CASSISYNEQFF
j_call: TRBJ1-1; clone_size: large; v_call: TRBV7-6; d_call: NA; cdr3_nt: TGTGCCAGCAGCTTAGATGAGGCTTCGAACACTGAAGCTTTCTTT; cdr3_aa: CASSLDEASNTEAFF
j_call: TRBJ1-2; clone_size: NA; v_call: TRBV7-9; d_call: NA; cdr3_nt: TGTGCCAGCAGCTGGGATGGAGGGGACTATGGCTACACCTTC; cdr3_aa: CASSWDGGDYGYTF
j_call: TRBJ1-4; clone_size: NA; v_call: TRBV7-2; d_call: NA; cdr3_nt: TGTGCCAGCAGCTTAGAAAGGGAAAAACTGTTTTTT; cdr3_aa: CASSLEREKLFF
j_call: TRBJ2-4; clone_size: NA; v_call: TRBV4-2; d_call: NA; cdr3_nt: TGTGCCAGCTCCAGCCTTTTTAGGGGTGTCGAGGAAAACATTCAGTACTTC; cdr3_aa: CASSSLFRGVEENIQYF
j_call: TRBJ1-4; clone_size: NA; v_call: TRBV6-1; d_call: NA; cdr3_nt: TGTGCCAGCACCTTCGCCAGGGGACGGGAAAAACTGTTTTTT; cdr3_aa: CASTFARGREKLFF
j_call: TRBJ2-5; clone_size: NA; v_call: TRBV5-1; d_call: TRBD2; cdr3_nt: TGCGCCAGCAGCGGCGGACTAGTCTTAACGGAGACCCAGTACTTC; cdr3_aa: CASSGGLVLTETQYF
j_call: TRBJ2-5; clone_size: NA; v_call: TRBV7-2; d_call: TRBD2; cdr3_nt: TGTGCCAGCAGCTTAGGCGGGGGGCCCCAAGAGACCCAGTACTTC; cdr3_aa: CASSLGGGPQETQYF
j_call: TRBJ1-1; clone_size: NA; v_call: TRBV6-5; d_call: NA; cdr3_nt: TGTGCCAGCAGTTACTCTCAGGGGAGAAATGAAGCTTTCTTT; cdr3_aa: CASSYSQGRNEAFF
j_call: TRBJ2-2; clone_size: NA; v_call: TRBV27; d_call: NA; cdr3_nt: TGTGCCAGCACAGGCCAGAACACCGGGGAGCTGTTTTTT; cdr3_aa: CASTGQNTGELFF
j_call: TRBJ1-2; clone_size: NA; v_call: TRBV5-4; d_call: TRBD1; cdr3_nt: TGTGCCAGCAGCCCTACGGCAGGGGGCTATGGCTACACCTTC; cdr3_aa: CASSPTAGGYGYTF
j_call: TRBJ2-2; clone_size: NA; v_call: TRBV11-2; d_call: TRBD1; cdr3_nt: TGTGCCAGCAGCTCCTTGACAGGGGTCTCGAGCACCGGGGAGCTGTTTTTT; cdr3_aa: CASSSLTGVSSTGELFF
j_call: TRBJ1-3; clone_size: NA; v_call: TRBV5-4; d_call: NA; cdr3_nt: TGTGCCAGCAGCTTGGACGGGGGCTCTGGAAACACCATATATTTT; cdr3_aa: CASSLDGGSGNTIYF
j_call: TRBJ1-1; clone_size: few; v_call: TRBV5-6; d_call: TRBD1; cdr3_nt: TGTGCCAGCAGCCCGTCCGGGACAGGGGGCATCGACACTGAAGCTTTCTTT; cdr3_aa: CASSPSGTGGIDTEAFF
j_call: TRBJ1-1; clone_size: NA; v_call: TRBV7-2; d_call: NA; cdr3_nt: TGTGCCAGCAGCCGGGGACACCTGAACACTGAAGCTTTCTTT; cdr3_aa: CASSRGHLNTEAFF